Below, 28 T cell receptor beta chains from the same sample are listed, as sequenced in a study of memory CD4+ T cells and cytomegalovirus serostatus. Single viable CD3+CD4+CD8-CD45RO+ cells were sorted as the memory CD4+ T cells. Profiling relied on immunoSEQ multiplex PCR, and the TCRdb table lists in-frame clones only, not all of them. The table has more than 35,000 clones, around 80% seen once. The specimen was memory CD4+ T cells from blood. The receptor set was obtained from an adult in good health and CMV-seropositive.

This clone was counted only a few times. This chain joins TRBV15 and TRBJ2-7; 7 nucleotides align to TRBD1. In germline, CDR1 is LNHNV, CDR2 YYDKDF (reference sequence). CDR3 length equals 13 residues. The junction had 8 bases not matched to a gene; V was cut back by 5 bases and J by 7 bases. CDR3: CATSWQGEREQYF. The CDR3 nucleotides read TGTGCCACCAGCTGGCAGGGGGAAAGAGAGCAGTACTTC.

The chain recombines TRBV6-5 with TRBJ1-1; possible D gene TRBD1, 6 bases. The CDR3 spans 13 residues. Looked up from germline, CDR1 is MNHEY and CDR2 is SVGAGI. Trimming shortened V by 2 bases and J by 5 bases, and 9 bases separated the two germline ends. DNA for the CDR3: TGTGCCAGCAGTTACCGCAGGGGTACTGAAGCTTTCTTT. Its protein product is CASSYRRGTEAFF.

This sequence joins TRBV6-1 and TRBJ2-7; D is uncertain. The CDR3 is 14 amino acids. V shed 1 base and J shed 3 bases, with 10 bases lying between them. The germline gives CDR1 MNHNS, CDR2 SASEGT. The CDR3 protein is CASSEGPSSYEQYF. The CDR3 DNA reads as TGTGCCAGCAGTGAAGGCCCGTCTAGCTACGAGCAGTACTTC.

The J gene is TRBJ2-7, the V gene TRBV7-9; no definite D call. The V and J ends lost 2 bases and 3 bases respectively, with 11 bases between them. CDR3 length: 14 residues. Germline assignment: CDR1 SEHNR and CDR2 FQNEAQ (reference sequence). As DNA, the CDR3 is TGTGCCAGCAGCTTAAGCTCAGGAAACTACGAGCAGTACTTC. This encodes CASSLSSGNYEQYF.

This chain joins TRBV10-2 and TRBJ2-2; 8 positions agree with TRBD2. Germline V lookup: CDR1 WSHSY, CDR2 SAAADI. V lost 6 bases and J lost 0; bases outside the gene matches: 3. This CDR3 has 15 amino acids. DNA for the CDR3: TGCGCCAGCAGACCGGGACTAGCGAACACCGGGGAGCTGTTTTTT. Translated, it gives CASRPGLANTGELFF.

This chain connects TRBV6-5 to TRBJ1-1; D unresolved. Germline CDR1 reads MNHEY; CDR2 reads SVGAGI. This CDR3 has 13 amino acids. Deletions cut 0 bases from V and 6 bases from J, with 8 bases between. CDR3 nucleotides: TGTGCCAGCAGTTACTCGAGAGAATCTGAAGCTTTCTTT. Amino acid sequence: CASSYSRESEAFF.

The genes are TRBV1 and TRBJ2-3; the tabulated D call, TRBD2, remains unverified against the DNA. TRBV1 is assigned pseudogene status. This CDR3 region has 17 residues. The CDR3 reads CTSSQSTSGSSTDTQYF. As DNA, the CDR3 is TGCACCAGCAGCCAATCGACTAGCGGGAGCAGCACAGATACGCAGTATTTT.

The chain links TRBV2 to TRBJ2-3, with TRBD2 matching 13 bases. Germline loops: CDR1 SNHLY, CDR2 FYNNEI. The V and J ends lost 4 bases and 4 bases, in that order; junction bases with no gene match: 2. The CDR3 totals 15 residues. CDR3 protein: CASSGGLAGADTQYF. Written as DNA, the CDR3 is TGTGCCAGCAGTGGAGGACTAGCGGGGGCAGATACGCAGTATTTT.

This CDR3 reads CASSVSGRDEQFF. The CDR3 nucleotides are TGTGCCAGCAGTGTTTCGGGGAGGGATGAGCAGTTCTTC. The chain joins TRBV6-1 to TRBJ2-1; TRBD2 agrees at 7 bases. V was pared by 4 bases and J by 8 bases, with 5 bases of the junction left unmatched. The germline CDR1 and CDR2 sequences are MNHNS and SASEGT. There are 13 residues in the CDR3.

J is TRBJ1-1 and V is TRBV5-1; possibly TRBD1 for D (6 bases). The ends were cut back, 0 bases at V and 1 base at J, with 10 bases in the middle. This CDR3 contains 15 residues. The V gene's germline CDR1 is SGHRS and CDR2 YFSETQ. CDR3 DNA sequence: TGCGCCAGCAGCTTGGAAGGGACAAGGAACACTGAAGCTTTCTTT. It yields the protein CASSLEGTRNTEAFF. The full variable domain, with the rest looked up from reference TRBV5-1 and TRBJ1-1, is KAGVTQTPRYLIKTRGQQVTLSCSPISGHRSVSWYQQTPGQGLQFLFEYFSETQRNKGNFPGRFSGRQFSNSRSEMNVSTLELGDSALYLCASSLEGTRNTEAFFGQGTRLTVV.

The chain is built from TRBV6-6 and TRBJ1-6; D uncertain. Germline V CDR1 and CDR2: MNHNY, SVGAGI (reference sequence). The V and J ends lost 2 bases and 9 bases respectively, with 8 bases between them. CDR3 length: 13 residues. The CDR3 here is CASSYALGSPLHF. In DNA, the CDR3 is TGTGCCAGCAGTTACGCCTTAGGTTCACCCCTCCACTTT.

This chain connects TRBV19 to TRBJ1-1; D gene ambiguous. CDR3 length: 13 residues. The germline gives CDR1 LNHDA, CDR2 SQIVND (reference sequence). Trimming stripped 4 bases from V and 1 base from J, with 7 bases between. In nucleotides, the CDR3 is TGTGCCAGTAGTACGGACGGGAACACTGAAGCTTTCTTT. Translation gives CASSTDGNTEAFF.

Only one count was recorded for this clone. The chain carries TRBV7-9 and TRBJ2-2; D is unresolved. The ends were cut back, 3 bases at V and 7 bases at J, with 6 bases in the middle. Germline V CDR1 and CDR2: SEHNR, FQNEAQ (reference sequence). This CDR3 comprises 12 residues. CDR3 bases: TGTGCCAGCAGCTTTCAAGGCGGGGAGCTGTTTTTT. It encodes CASSFQGGELFF.

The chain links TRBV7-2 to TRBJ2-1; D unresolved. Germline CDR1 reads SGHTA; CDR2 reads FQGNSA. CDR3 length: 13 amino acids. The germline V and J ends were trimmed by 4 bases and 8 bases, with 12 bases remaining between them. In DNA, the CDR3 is TGTGCCAGCAGCTCGCCAGTGGGCGATGAGCAGTTCTTC. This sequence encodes CASSSPVGDEQFF.

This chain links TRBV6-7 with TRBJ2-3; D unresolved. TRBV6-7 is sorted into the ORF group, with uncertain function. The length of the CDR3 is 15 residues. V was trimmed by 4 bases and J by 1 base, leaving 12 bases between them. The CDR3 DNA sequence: TGTGCCAGCAGTTTTTGGGCGGATTGCACAGATACGCAGTATTTT. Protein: CASSFWADCTDTQYF.

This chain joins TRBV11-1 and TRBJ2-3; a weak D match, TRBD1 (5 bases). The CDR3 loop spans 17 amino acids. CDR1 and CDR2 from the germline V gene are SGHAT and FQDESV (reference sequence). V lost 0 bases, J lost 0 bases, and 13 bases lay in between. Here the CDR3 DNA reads TGTGCCAGCAGCTTAGCGCGGCACAGGTTGAGCACAGATACGCAGTATTTT. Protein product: CASSLARHRLSTDTQYF.

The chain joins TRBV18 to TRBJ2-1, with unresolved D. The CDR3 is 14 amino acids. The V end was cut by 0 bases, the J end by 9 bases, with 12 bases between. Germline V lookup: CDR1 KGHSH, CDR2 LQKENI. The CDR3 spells CASSPPAGWSEQFF. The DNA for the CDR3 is TGTGCCAGCTCACCACCGGCAGGATGGAGTGAGCAGTTCTTC. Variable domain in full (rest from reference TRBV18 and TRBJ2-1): NAGVMQNPRHLVRRRGQEARLRCSPMKGHSHVYWYRQLPEEGLKFMVYLQKENIIDESGMPKERFSAEFPKEGPSILRIQQVVRGDSAAYFCASSPPAGWSEQFFGPGTRLTVL.

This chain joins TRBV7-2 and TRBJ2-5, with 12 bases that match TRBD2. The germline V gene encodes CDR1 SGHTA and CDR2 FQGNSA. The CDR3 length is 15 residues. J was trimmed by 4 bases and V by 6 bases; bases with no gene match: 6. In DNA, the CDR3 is TGTGCCAGCAGTTCTTCTAGCGGGGGGGCAGAGACCCAGTACTTC. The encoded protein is CASSSSSGGAETQYF.

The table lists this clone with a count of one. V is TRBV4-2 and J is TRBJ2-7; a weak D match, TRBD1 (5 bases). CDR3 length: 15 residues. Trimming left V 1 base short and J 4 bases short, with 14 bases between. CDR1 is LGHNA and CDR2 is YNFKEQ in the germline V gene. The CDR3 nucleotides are TGTGCCAGCAGCCAAGTTCTGGCAGGGAATTACGAGCAGTACTTC. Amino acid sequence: CASSQVLAGNYEQYF.

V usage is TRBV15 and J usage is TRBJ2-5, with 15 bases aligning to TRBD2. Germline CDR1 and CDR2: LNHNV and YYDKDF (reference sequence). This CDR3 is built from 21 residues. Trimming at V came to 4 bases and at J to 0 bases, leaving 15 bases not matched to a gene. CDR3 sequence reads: CATSILPRGTSGRYDQETQYF. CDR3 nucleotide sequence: TGTGCCACCAGCATCTTACCTCGGGGGACTAGCGGGAGGTACGACCAAGAGACCCAGTACTTC.

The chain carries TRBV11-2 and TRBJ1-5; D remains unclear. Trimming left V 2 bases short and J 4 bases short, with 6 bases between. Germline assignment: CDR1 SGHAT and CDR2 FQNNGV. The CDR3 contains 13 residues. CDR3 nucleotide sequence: TGTGCCAGCAGCTTATATAGGAATCAGCCCCAGCATTTT. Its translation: CASSLYRNQPQHF. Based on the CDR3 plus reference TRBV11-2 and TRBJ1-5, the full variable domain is EAGVAQSPRYKIIEKRQSVAFWCNPISGHATLYWYQQILGQGPKLLIQFQNNGVVDDSQLPKDRFSAERLKGVDSTLKIQPAKLEDSAVYLCASSLYRNQPQHFGDGTRLSIL.

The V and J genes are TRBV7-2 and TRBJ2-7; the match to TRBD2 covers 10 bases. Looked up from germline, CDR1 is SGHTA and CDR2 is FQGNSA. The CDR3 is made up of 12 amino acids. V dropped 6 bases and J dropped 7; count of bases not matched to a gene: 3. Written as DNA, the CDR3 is TGTGCCAGCAGGGGTAGCGGGAGGGAGCAGTACTTC. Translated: CASRGSGREQYF.

CDR3 sequence: CASRKTGTFLRGYTF. The CDR3 region has the DNA TGTGCCAGCAGGAAGACCGGGACCTTCCTCCGGGGCTACACCTTC. This chain uses TRBV13 with TRBJ1-2; possible D gene TRBD1, 5 bases. Trimming removed 6 bases at V and 8 bases at J, with 22 bases between. The CDR3 is 15 residues long. Germline V gene sequence: CDR1 PRHDT, CDR2 FYEKMQ (reference sequence).

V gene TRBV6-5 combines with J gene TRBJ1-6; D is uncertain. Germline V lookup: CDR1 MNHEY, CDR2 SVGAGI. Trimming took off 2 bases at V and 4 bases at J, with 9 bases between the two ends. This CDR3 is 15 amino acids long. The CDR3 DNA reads TGTGCCAGCAGTTACACGGGCCAGTATAATTCACCCCTCCACTTT. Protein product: CASSYTGQYNSPLHF.

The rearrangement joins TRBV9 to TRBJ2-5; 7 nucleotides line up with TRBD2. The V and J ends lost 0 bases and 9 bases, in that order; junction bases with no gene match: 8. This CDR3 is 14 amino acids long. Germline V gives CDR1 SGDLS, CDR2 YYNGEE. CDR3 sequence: CASSVESSGVSQYF. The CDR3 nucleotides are TGTGCCAGCAGCGTAGAGTCTAGCGGAGTTTCCCAGTACTTC.

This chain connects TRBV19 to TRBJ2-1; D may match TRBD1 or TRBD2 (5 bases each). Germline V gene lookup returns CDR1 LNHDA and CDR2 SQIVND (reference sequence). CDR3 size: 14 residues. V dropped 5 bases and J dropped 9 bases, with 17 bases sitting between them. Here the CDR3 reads CASSSPGTLVEQFF. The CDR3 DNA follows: TGTGCCAGTAGTTCCCCCGGGACCCTCGTTGAGCAGTTCTTC.

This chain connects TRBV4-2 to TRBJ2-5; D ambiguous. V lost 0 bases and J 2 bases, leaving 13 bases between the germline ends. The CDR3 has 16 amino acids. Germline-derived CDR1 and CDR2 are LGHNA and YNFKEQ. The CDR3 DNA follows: TGTGCCAGCAGCCAAGATAATGGGGTTTTACAAGAGACCCAGTACTTC. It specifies CASSQDNGVLQETQYF.

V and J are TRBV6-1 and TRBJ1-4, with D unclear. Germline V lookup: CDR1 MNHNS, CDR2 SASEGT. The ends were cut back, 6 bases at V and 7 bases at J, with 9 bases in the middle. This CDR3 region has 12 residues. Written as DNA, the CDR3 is TGTGCCAGCAGAGACTTGGGTGAAAAACTGTTTTTT. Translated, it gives CASRDLGEKLFF.